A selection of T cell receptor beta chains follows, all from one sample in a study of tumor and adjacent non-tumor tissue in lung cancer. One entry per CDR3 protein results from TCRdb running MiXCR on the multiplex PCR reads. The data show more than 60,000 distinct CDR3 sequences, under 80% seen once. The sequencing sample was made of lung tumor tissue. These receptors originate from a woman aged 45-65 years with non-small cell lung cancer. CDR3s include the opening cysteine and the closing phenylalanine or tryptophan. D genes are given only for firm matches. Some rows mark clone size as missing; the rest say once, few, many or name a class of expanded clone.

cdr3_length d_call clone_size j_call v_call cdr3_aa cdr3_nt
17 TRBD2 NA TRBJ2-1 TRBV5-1 CASSEGGTGLATDEQFF TGCGCCAGCAGCGAAGGGGGCACGGGACTAGCAACAGATGAGCAGTTCTTC
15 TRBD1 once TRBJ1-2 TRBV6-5 CANTLGQAADCGYTF TGTGCCAACACATTAGGACAGGCAGCTGACTGCGGCTACACCTTC
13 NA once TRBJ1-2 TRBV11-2 CADSLDGGDGYTF TGTGCCGACAGCTTAGACGGGGGGGATGGCTACACCTTC
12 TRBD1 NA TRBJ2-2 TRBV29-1 CSAGQGDGELFF TGCAGCGCTGGACAGGGGGACGGGGAGCTGTTTTTT
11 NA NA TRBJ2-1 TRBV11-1 CASAGVSEQSF TGTGCAAGCGCAGGGGTGAGCGAGCAGTCCTTC
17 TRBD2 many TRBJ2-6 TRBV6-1 CASSELAGVTGANVLTF TGTGCCAGCAGTGAACTAGCGGGAGTCACTGGGGCCAACGTCCTGACTTTC
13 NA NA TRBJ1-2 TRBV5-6 CVSSLGRGYGYTF TGTGTCAGCAGCTTGGGAAGAGGATATGGCTACACCTTC
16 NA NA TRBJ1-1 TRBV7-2 CASSLTYFSLNTEAFF TGTGCCAGCAGCTTAACGTATTTTAGCTTGAACACTGAAGCTTTCTTT
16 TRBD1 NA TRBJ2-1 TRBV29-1 CSVEVPDRQTYNKQFF TGCAGCGTTGAGGTCCCGGACAGGCAAACATACAATAAGCAGTTCTTC
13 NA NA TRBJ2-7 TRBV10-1 CASSVAGSYEQYF TGCGCCAGCAGTGTCGCAGGATCCTACGAACAGTACTTC
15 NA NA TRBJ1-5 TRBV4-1 CTSSQDGGANQAQHF TGCACCAGCAGCCAAGACGGCGGAGCCAATCAGGCCCAGCATTTT
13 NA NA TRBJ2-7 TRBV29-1 CSVSRDRTYEEYF TGCAGCGTTTCCAGGGACCGCACCTACGAGGAGTACTTC
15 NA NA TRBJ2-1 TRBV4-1 CASSQDNSGYNEQFF TGCGCCAGCAGCCAAGATAATAGCGGCTACAATGAGCAGTTCTTC
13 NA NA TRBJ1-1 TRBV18 CASSPILNTEAFF TGTGCCAGTTCACCGATCCTTAACACTGAAGCTTTCTTT
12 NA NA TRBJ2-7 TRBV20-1 CSAGGPSYEQYF TGCAGTGCGGGAGGACCGAGCTACGAGCAGTACTTC
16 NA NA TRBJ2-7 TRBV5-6 CAGSLWDGTETYEQYF TGTGCCGGCAGCCTCTGGGACGGGACGGAGACATACGAGCAGTACTTC
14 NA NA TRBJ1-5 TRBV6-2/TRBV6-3 CASSYMGSSQPQHF TGTGCCAGCAGTTACATGGGGTCTAGTCAGCCCCAGCATTTT